This TCR beta chain originates from a study of identifying expanded T cells in peripheral blood. Findings of the study overall: Across healthy donors, higher total template counts meant significantly greater approximately two-week count variance. Differentially abundant clones: about 1.2 between replicates, 16.4 at 2 to 3 weeks, 19 to 20 at four.

Remarks on this clone: What it binds is not known.

Collection occurred without any documented infections or immune events in donors. From germline, CDR1 is ENHRY and CDR2 SYGVKD. Trimming stripped 8 bases from V and 5 bases from J, with 21 bases between. The CDR3 contains 15 residues. TCRdb's table, derived via immunoSEQ multiplex PCR, lists solely in-frame clones and lacks some. The data contain roughly 81,000 clones, over 80% of them singletons. This chain links TRBV10-3 with TRBJ1-1; D is undetermined. The origin of this receptor is a person between 18 and 69 years old in good health. Sequencing was done on a sample of blood. The CDR3 here is CAIGSAGGERTEAFF. The CDR3 region has the DNA TGTGCCATCGGGTCGGCAGGAGGCGAGCGAACTGAAGCTTTCTTT.